This record looks at one T cell receptor beta chain sequence and its context. Its antigen remains unidentified. The CDR3 is cut off 3 residues early in the read; its end comes from the germline J gene. CDR1 and CDR2 from the germline V gene are SNHLY and FYNNEI. V lost 6 bases, J lost 11 bases, and 11 bases lay in between. CDR3 length: 12 residues. This table comes from immunoSEQ multiplex PCR, and its TCRdb copy is limited to in-frame clones, with some not included. The sample has about 17,000 clones. The data were taken from a study of T cells in women clearing cervical HPV infection. Study summary: Case blood was drawn when the lesion was first found; control blood after infection became undetectable.

The study, taken as a whole, reports: CIN3+ cases had significantly higher TCR richness than controls; evenness did not differ. Combining TCR richness with V gene abundances gave roughly 0.8 AUC.

What was sequenced was blood buffy coat. V and J are TRBV2 and TRBJ1-6; D ambiguous. This clonotype was obtained from a woman aged 18-69 years with a cervical HPV16 infection that either progressed to CIN3+ or cleared (not recorded which). CDR3 sequence: CASSADIPPLHF. CDR3 DNA (partial): TGTGCCAGCAGCGCCGACATCCCACCC.